Here is one T cell receptor (beta chain) with its context. This record belongs to a study of CD8 T cells in Susac syndrome. The CDR3 consists of 13 residues. Trimming removed 4 bases from V and 3 bases from J, with 10 bases in between. Germline CDR1 reads MDHEN; CDR2 reads SYDVKM. cDNA came from about 0.46 to 1 ug RNA primed by random hexamers. Using its own MiXCR run on the immunoSEQ multiplex PCR reads, TCRdb lists one record per CDR3 protein. The sample yields 150,000 or so distinct CDR3 sequences, over 90% seen once. J is TRBJ2-7 and V is TRBV28; D possibly corresponds to TRBD2 (5 bases). The receptor's source is a human donor with Susac syndrome. Material: CD4+ T cells from PBMCs. This CDR3 is CASSSTTNYEQYF. In DNA, the CDR3 is TGTGCCAGCAGTTCGACTACTAACTACGAGCAGTACTTC.